Listed here are 13 T cell receptor beta chains from one sample, sequenced in a study of blood T cell repertoires in COVID-19. TCRdb keeps only in-frame clones here, not all; method: immunoSEQ multiplex PCR. Of approximately 280,000 clones listed, about 82% are singletons. The sequenced sample was peripheral blood. These TCRs come from a man aged 50-60 years with active or convalescent COVID-19.

The CDR3 sequence is CASSTRTGAGETQYF. As DNA, the CDR3 is TGTGCCAGCAGCACACGGACAGGGGCGGGTGAGACCCAGTACTTC. V is TRBV9 and J is TRBJ2-5; 9 bases are a match to TRBD1. The ends lost 4 bases at V and 5 bases at J; junction bases unmatched: 9. The CDR3 has 15 residues. In germline, CDR1 is SGDLS, CDR2 YYNGEE.

This clone was counted once. The chain employs TRBV7-9 and TRBJ2-3, with 12 bases aligning to TRBD2. Germline V gene data show CDR1 as SEHNR and CDR2 as FQNEAQ (reference sequence). The CDR3 extends over 19 amino acids. The J segment lost 4 bases and the V segment lost 5 bases, leaving 16 bases of the junction unmatched. The CDR3 DNA sequence: TGTGCCAGCAGCCTGGGACTAGCGGGCTCACCGGCGTTTCCAGATACGCAGTATTTT. Amino acid sequence: CASSLGLAGSPAFPDTQYF.

The rearrangement joins TRBV10-1 to TRBJ2-7, with a tentative D call TRBD2 (5 bases). The V gene lost 3 bases and the J gene lost 0 bases, with 21 bases spanning the gap. This CDR3 spans 18 amino acids. Per germline, CDR1 WNHNN and CDR2 SYGVQD (reference sequence). The chain's CDR3 is CASSEGSGAAESSYEQYF. The DNA for the CDR3 is TGCGCCAGCAGTGAAGGCTCAGGAGCGGCCGAAAGCTCCTACGAGCAGTACTTC.

This rearrangement joins TRBV7-9 to TRBJ1-2; D call uncertain. Germline V gene sequence: CDR1 SEHNR, CDR2 FQNEAQ (reference sequence). The CDR3 consists of 15 residues. Trimming removed 2 bases from V and 4 bases from J, with 14 bases in between. The DNA for the CDR3 is TGTGCCAGCAGCTTACTCGAGGGATTACTCTATGGCTACACCTTC. It translates to CASSLLEGLLYGYTF.

On this clone itself: This CDR3 is also generated by other DNA sequences in the sample. The chain has TRBV30 and TRBJ2-7; 10 bases map to TRBD1. Germline V gene lookup returns CDR1 GTSNPN and CDR2 SVGIG (reference sequence). The CDR3 length is 14 residues. With V trimmed by 0 bases and J by 2 bases, 1 base remained unmatched. CDR3 in DNA: TGTGCCTGGAGTGTAGGGACAGGGGCCTACGAGCAGTACTTC. Protein sequence: CAWSVGTGAYEQYF.

The chain carries TRBV10-3 and TRBJ1-2; D gene ambiguous. Germline V gives CDR1 ENHRY, CDR2 SYGVKD. This CDR3 region has 11 residues. V was trimmed by 4 bases and J by 5 bases, leaving 5 bases between them. The DNA of the CDR3 is TGTGCCATCAGTGCCCCTTATGGCTACACCTTC. It is translated as CAISAPYGYTF.

The chain employs TRBV30 and TRBJ2-7, with TRBD2 identical over 8 bases. CDR1 is GTSNPN and CDR2 is SVGIG in the germline V gene (reference sequence). V was pared by 4 bases and J by 7 bases, with 12 bases of the junction left unmatched. The length of the CDR3 is 14 residues. In DNA form, the CDR3 reads TGTGCCTGGACCCGTGGCGGTGCGGGGGGAGAGCAGTACTTC. Amino acids: CAWTRGGAGGEQYF.

The V and J genes are TRBV5-4 and TRBJ2-2, with 7 bases that match TRBD2. Unmatched junction bases numbered 11, after V lost 4 bases and J lost 5 bases. This CDR3 spans 16 amino acids. The V gene's germline CDR1 is SGHNT and CDR2 YYREEE (reference sequence). CDR3 residues: CASSPPGGRGTGELFF. For the CDR3, the DNA is TGTGCCAGCAGCCCACCGGGCGGGAGAGGAACCGGGGAGCTGTTTTTT.

This chain links TRBV28 with TRBJ2-7, with TRBD1 identical over 7 bases. J gave up 9 bases and V 6 bases, and 14 bases lay outside the gene matches. This CDR3 is 14 amino acids long. Germline CDR1 reads MDHEN; CDR2 reads SYDVKM. CDR3 nucleotides: TGTGCCAGCAGCACCCCCGGACAGGCGACACGGCAGTACTTC. Its translation is CASSTPGQATRQYF.

The rearrangement uses TRBV5-6 and TRBJ2-7; a possible D gene is TRBD2 (6 bases). The V gene lost 2 bases and the J gene lost 5 bases, with 14 bases spanning the gap. Germline V CDR1 and CDR2: SGHDT, YYEEEE. This CDR3 is built from 14 residues. CDR3 nucleotide sequence: TGTGCCAGCAGCTTTCTGACGGGAGTCGACGAGCAGTACTTC. Translated, it gives CASSFLTGVDEQYF. Filled out from reference TRBV5-6 and TRBJ2-7, the complete variable domain reads DAGVTQSPTHLIKTRGQQVTLRCSPKSGHDTVSWYQQALGQGPQFIFQYYEEEERQRGNFPDRFSGHQFPNYSSELNVNALLLGDSALYLCASSFLTGVDEQYFGPGTRLTVT.

The chain carries TRBV2 and TRBJ1-5; D ambiguous. The CDR3 totals 13 residues. Germline assignment: CDR1 SNHLY and CDR2 FYNNEI. The V and J ends lost 4 bases and 0 bases respectively, with 4 bases between them. This chain's CDR3 is CASSVYSNQPQHF. DNA of the CDR3: TGTGCCAGCAGTGTGTATAGCAATCAGCCCCAGCATTTT.

This chain uses TRBV28 with TRBJ2-7, with 10 bases matching TRBD1. Trimming removed 7 bases from V and 4 bases from J; junction bases left unmatched: 10. Germline-derived CDR1 and CDR2 are MDHEN and SYDVKM. This CDR3 spans 15 amino acids. CDR3 loop: CASNSAPGQGYEQYF. CDR3 in DNA: TGTGCCAGCAACTCCGCGCCGGGACAGGGGTACGAGCAGTACTTC.

The chain links TRBV15 to TRBJ2-7, with D unclear. V lost 1 base to trimming and J lost 3 bases, with 16 bases between them. The CDR3 loop spans 16 amino acids. Germline CDR1 is LNHNV and CDR2 is YYDKDF (reference sequence). CDR3 loop: CATSRGGSRRLYEQYF. Written as DNA, the CDR3 is TGTGCCACCAGCAGAGGTGGGTCCAGGCGCCTCTACGAGCAGTACTTC.